This is a list of T cell receptor beta chains from one sample in a study of PD-L1 blockade in urothelial cancer. Assay used: immunoSEQ multiplex PCR; TCRdb lists only in-frame clones, some missing. The sample lists 35,000 to 45,000 clones, about 88% occurring once. Sequencing used PBMCs, obtained around atezolizumab (anti-PD-L1) treatment. The receptors stem from a man in his 70s with urothelial cancer. The CDR3 runs from the conserved cysteine through the conserved F or W. A D gene is named only where the DNA matches it firmly. Rows may omit the clone size; those that give it use once, few, many or a size class.

j_call | clone_size | v_call | d_call | cdr3_aa | cdr3_nt
TRBJ2-1 | . | TRBV6-5 | TRBD2 | CASSTSSGSLNEQFF | TGTGCCAGCAGCACTTCTAGCGGGAGTCTTAATGAGCAGTTCTTC
TRBJ1-2 | . | TRBV14 | . | CASSPTGDRDGYTF | TGTGCCAGCAGCCCGACAGGAGATAGGGATGGCTACACCTTC
TRBJ1-1 | . | TRBV14 | . | CASSPLGGGDTEAFF | TGTGCCAGCAGCCCACTCGGGGGAGGGGACACTGAAGCTTTCTTT
TRBJ2-7 | . | TRBV5-1 | TRBD2 | CASSLGTSGTHEQYF | TGCGCCAGCAGCTTGGGGACTAGCGGGACCCACGAGCAGTACTTC
TRBJ1-5 | . | TRBV7-8 | . | CASSERDGNQPQHF | TGTGCCAGCAGCGAGCGGGACGGCAATCAGCCCCAGCATTTT
TRBJ2-3 | once | TRBV27 | . | CASSMGFTDTQYF | TGTGCCAGCAGCATGGGCTTCACAGATACGCAGTATTTT
TRBJ1-1 | . | TRBV7-6 | TRBD1 | CASSLDDRDTEAFF | TGTGCCAGCAGCTTAGACGACAGGGACACTGAAGCTTTCTTT
TRBJ2-3 | medium-sized | TRBV23-1 | TRBD2 | CASSQSMSSGEGTQYF | TGCGCCAGCAGTCAATCGATGTCTAGCGGGGAAGGTACGCAGTATTTT
TRBJ1-2 | once | TRBV2 | . | CASRRGGTDGYTF | TGTGCCAGCAGGCGTGGGGGCACGGATGGCTACACCTTC
TRBJ1-5 | . | TRBV18 | . | CASSPGGPYSNQPQHF | TGTGCCAGCTCACCAGGAGGGCCTTATAGCAATCAGCCCCAGCATTTT
TRBJ2-3 | . | TRBV18 | . | CASSPTTNTQYF | TGTGCCAGCTCCCCAACTACCAATACGCAGTATTTT
TRBJ1-1 | . | TRBV7-2 | TRBD1 | CASSLDRDEAFF | TGTGCCAGCAGCCTGGACAGGGACGAAGCTTTCTTT
TRBJ2-7 | few | TRBV7-8 | . | CASSSTGGNEQYF | TGTGCCAGCAGTTCCACCGGGGGAAACGAGCAGTACTTC
TRBJ2-5 | . | TRBV5-1 | . | CASSLEQSETQYF | TGCGCCAGCAGCTTGGAACAGTCAGAGACCCAGTACTTC
TRBJ1-1 | . | TRBV5-4 | TRBD1 | CASGSGGRTEAFF | TGTGCCAGCGGATCAGGGGGGAGGACTGAAGCTTTCTTT
TRBJ2-2 | . | TRBV5-1 | TRBD2 | CASSLEGGSNTGELFF | TGCGCCAGCAGCTTGGAGGGAGGGTCCAACACCGGGGAGCTGTTTTTT
TRBJ2-2 | . | TRBV7-2 | . | CASSLALRVNTGELFF | TGTGCCAGCAGCTTAGCGCTGAGGGTGAACACCGGGGAGCTGTTTTTT
TRBJ2-1 | once | TRBV5-4 | TRBD2 | CASSSERASGISEQFF | TGTGCCAGCAGCTCGGAACGGGCTAGCGGGATCAGTGAGCAGTTCTTC
TRBJ1-4 | . | TRBV27 | . | CASSPSLLGVGKTGEKLFF | TGTGCCAGCAGCCCCTCTCTCTTAGGGGTTGGGAAGACAGGTGAAAAACTGTTTTTT
TRBJ2-5 | . | TRBV5-6 | . | CASSRTGRAQYF | TGTGCCAGCAGCCGGACAGGGAGGGCCCAGTACTTC
TRBJ2-5 | . | TRBV21-1 | . | CASLSGETQYF | TGTGCCAGCCTCTCGGGAGAGACCCAGTACTTC
TRBJ2-7 | . | TRBV19 | TRBD1 | CASRRSGQSVGPYEQYF | TGTGCCAGTAGGAGATCGGGACAGTCCGTCGGTCCTTACGAGCAGTACTTC
TRBJ2-2 | . | TRBV30 | . | CAWSVRIATGELFF | TGTGCCTGGAGTGTCAGGATCGCCACCGGGGAGCTGTTTTTT
TRBJ1-6 | . | TRBV7-2 | . | CASSSGSAGTLHF | TGTGCCAGCAGCTCCGGGTCTGCCGGTACCCTCCACTTT
TRBJ2-5 | . | TRBV2 | . | CASSEGLPGETQYF | TGTGCCAGCAGCGAGGGACTCCCGGGGGAGACCCAGTACTTC
TRBJ1-2 | . | TRBV2 | . | CASSGQANYGYTF | TGTGCCAGCAGTGGACAAGCTAACTATGGCTACACCTTC
TRBJ2-5 | . | TRBV28 | TRBD1 | CASSFRDRFETQYF | TGTGCCAGCAGTTTTCGGGACAGGTTTGAGACCCAGTACTTC